This is a list of T cell receptor beta chains from one sample in a study of immune cell composition in non-small cell lung cancer. The data were produced by immunoSEQ multiplex PCR, yet TCRdb's version contains in-frame clones alone and is incomplete. Here the sample spans more than 950 clones, over 65% being singletons. Sequenced input: lung tumor tissue. The origin of the receptors is a human donor with non-small cell lung cancer. Both conserved end residues are trimmed from each CDR3. For some rows the clone size is stated as once, few or many, or as a class when expanded; others skip it.

abundance	v_gene	j_gene	CDR3aa
once	TRBV6-5	TRBJ1-2	ASSPGSYGYT
NA	TRBV6-5	TRBJ1-2	ASSPTGTFYGYT
NA	TRBV27	TRBJ2-7	ASSLSGYEQY
NA	TRBV7-2	TRBJ2-3	ASSPHPAPTDTQY
NA	TRBV14	TRBJ2-7	ASRPGQGSYEQY
few	TRBV11-3	TRBJ1-2	ASSLGQGSYGYT
NA	TRBV10-3	TRBJ1-5	AVAEGPGQPQH
NA	TRBV6-5	TRBJ1-1	ASSRRTTDEAF
NA	TRBV5-1	TRBJ2-2	ARRTAGGSGELF
NA	TRBV5-8	TRBJ2-3	ASSLLPFGTDTQY
NA	TRBV4-2	TRBJ2-1	ASSPAGLAGYNEQF
NA	TRBV6-6	TRBJ1-2	ASSRPEGMRGYGYT
once	TRBV27	TRBJ2-1	ASSSPQADYNEQF
once	TRBV6-1	TRBJ1-1	ASRLSTEAF
NA	TRBV6-1	TRBJ2-2	ASIPGLPNTGELF
NA	TRBV6-6	TRBJ1-1	ASSRRTTDEAF